Listed below are T cell receptor beta chains from one sample, sequenced in a study of T cell clonotyping in hematopoietic cell transplantation. Using immunoSEQ multiplex PCR, the repertoire was profiled, and TCRdb retains in-frame clones only, with some absent. Of roughly 37,000 clones in the sample, approximately 89% are singletons; the top ten hold about 2%. The sequencing input was peripheral blood mononuclear cells. The source of these receptors is a woman in her 40s in good health. Some clones in this sample may be carry-over from other donors' samples. CDR3s include the opening cysteine and the closing phenylalanine or tryptophan. A D gene is named only where the DNA matches it firmly. The listing skips clone size in some rows; elsewhere it reads once, few, many or a size class.

TRBJ1-1	NA	NA	TRBV4-3	CASSQDQGSLEAFF	TGCGCCAGCAGCCAAGACCAGGGGTCCCTTGAAGCTTTCTTT
TRBJ2-7	NA	NA	TRBV30	CAWSGAAYPYEQYF	TGTGCCTGGAGTGGGGCAGCCTATCCCTACGAGCAGTACTTC
TRBJ1-1	NA	NA	TRBV6-5	CASSRILNTEAFF	TGTGCCAGCAGTAGAATCCTGAACACTGAAGCTTTCTTT
TRBJ1-3	TRBD1	few	TRBV6-1	CASNEDRGLNTIYF	TGTGCCAGCAATGAGGACAGGGGGCTGAACACCATATATTTT
TRBJ2-7	TRBD1	NA	TRBV13	CASSPPRGRGTYEQYF	TGTGCCAGCAGCCCCCCTAGGGGCAGGGGGACCTACGAGCAGTACTTC
TRBJ1-1	NA	NA	TRBV28	CASTRPNTEAFF	TGTGCCAGCACCCGACCCAACACTGAAGCTTTCTTT
TRBJ1-1	TRBD1	NA	TRBV19	CASRKRAGTGGLNTEAFF	TGTGCCAGTAGAAAACGGGCCGGGACAGGGGGCTTGAACACTGAAGCTTTCTTT
TRBJ2-7	NA	NA	TRBV5-1	CASSFSLDYEQYF	TGCGCCAGCAGCTTCAGTCTAGACTACGAGCAGTACTTC
TRBJ2-2	TRBD1	few	TRBV4-1	CASSRRPGTGDPGELFF	TGCGCCAGCAGCCGGAGACCCGGGACAGGGGATCCCGGGGAGCTGTTTTTT
TRBJ1-2	NA	NA	TRBV19	CASSAQGPNYGYTF	TGTGCCAGTAGTGCGCAGGGCCCTAACTATGGCTACACCTTC
TRBJ1-2	NA	NA	TRBV28	CASSLYRPTLGYTF	TGTGCCAGCAGTTTATATCGGCCTACTCTCGGCTACACCTTC
TRBJ2-3	NA	NA	TRBV4-3	CASSQDYSTDTQYF	TGCGCCAGCAGCCAAGATTACAGCACAGATACGCAGTATTTT
TRBJ1-1	TRBD1	NA	TRBV5-1	CASRQTGGATEAFF	TGCGCCAGCAGACAAACAGGGGGCGCGACTGAAGCTTTCTTT
TRBJ2-7	NA	once	TRBV5-1	CASSQDSRGYEQYF	TGCGCCAGCAGCCAGGACAGTCGAGGGTACGAGCAGTACTTC
TRBJ2-7	TRBD2	NA	TRBV6-5	CATYSGASGSYEQYF	TGTGCCACCTACTCCGGGGCTAGCGGTTCCTACGAGCAGTACTTC
TRBJ2-7	TRBD2	NA	TRBV5-4	CASSSTGTTLYEQYF	TGTGCCAGCAGTTCGACCGGGACTACACTCTACGAGCAGTACTTC
TRBJ1-2	NA	NA	TRBV9	CASSVSLSNYGYTF	TGTGCCAGCAGCGTAAGTCTTTCTAACTATGGCTACACCTTC
TRBJ1-2	TRBD1	NA	TRBV5-4	CASSSKTGPYGYTF	TGTGCCAGCAGCTCCAAGACAGGGCCCTATGGCTACACCTTC
TRBJ2-3	TRBD2	NA	TRBV30	CAWSKNQRDTDTQYF	TGTGCCTGGAGTAAAAACCAGCGGGACACAGATACGCAGTATTTT
TRBJ1-4	NA	NA	TRBV9	CASSGAEPEKLFF	TGTGCCAGCAGCGGGGCGGAGCCTGAAAAACTGTTTTTT
TRBJ2-2	TRBD2	NA	TRBV4-2	CASSQVGRGGRVHTGELFF	TGTGCCAGCAGCCAAGTGGGCCGTGGCGGGAGGGTACACACCGGGGAGCTGTTTTTT
TRBJ1-4	NA	NA	TRBV27	CASSLAKGEKLFF	TGTGCCAGCAGTTTAGCAAAGGGTGAAAAACTGTTTTTT
TRBJ2-5	TRBD1	NA	TRBV7-9	CASSFRDRAETQYF	TGTGCCAGCAGCTTCCGGGACAGGGCAGAGACCCAGTACTTC
TRBJ2-7	NA	NA	TRBV6-5	CASRGLSGSYEQYF	TGTGCCAGCAGGGGCCTATCAGGGTCGTACGAGCAGTACTTC
TRBJ2-3	TRBD2	NA	TRBV9	CASSPMREYTDTQYF	TGTGCCAGCAGCCCCATGCGGGAGTACACAGATACGCAGTATTTT
TRBJ1-1	NA	NA	TRBV6-5	CASISLEGKGTEAFF	TGTGCCAGCATCAGTCTCGAGGGAAAGGGCACTGAAGCTTTCTTT
TRBJ2-3	TRBD1	once	TRBV6-6	CASIEAGGTDTQYF	TGTGCCAGCATTGAGGCAGGGGGTACAGATACGCAGTATTTT
TRBJ2-7	TRBD2	NA	TRBV4-1	CASSQIAPGLADFYEQYF	TGCGCCAGCAGCCAAATAGCCCCGGGACTAGCGGACTTCTACGAGCAGTACTTC
TRBJ2-7	NA	NA	TRBV30	CAWRPGAEQYF	TGTGCCTGGAGGCCCGGGGCAGAGCAGTACTTC
TRBJ2-3	NA	NA	TRBV19	CASSLRHRGTDTQYF	TGTGCCAGTAGTCTGCGTCACAGAGGCACAGATACGCAGTATTTT